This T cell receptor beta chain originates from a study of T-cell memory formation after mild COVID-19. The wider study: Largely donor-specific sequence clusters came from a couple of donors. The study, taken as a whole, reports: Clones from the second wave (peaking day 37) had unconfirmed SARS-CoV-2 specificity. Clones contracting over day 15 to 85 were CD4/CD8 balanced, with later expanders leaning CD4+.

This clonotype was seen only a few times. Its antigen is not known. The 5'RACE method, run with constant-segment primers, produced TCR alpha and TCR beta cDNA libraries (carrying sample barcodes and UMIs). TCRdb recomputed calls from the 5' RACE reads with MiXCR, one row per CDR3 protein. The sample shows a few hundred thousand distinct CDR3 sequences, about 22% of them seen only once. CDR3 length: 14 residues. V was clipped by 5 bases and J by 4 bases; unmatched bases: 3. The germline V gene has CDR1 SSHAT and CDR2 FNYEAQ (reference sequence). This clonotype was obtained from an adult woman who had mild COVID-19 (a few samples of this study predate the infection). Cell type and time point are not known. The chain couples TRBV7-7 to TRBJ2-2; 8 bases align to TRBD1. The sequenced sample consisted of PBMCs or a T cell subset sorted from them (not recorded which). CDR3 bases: TGTGCCAGCAGCGCTGGACAGGGCACCGGGGAGCTGTTTTTT. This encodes CASSAGQGTGELFF.